This T cell receptor (beta chain) was profiled in a study of CD8 T cells in ankylosing spondylitis. Regarding the study as a whole: Past research had described some motif variants in reactive arthritis synovial fluid and blood. Clones tied to disease were said to be significantly enriched in matched ankylosing spondylitis synovial fluid. One TCR beta motif, made up of 7 or 8 highly homologous variants, appeared characteristic of ankylosing spondylitis blood.

TCRdb called the 5' RACE reads again in MiXCR, with one record for every CDR3 protein. In the table there are 150,000 to 200,000 distinct CDR3 sequences, approximately 10% of which are singletons. On this clonotype itself: Its specificity is not known.

Germline lookup yields CDR1 MNHEY and CDR2 SMNVEV (reference sequence). V lost 7 bases to trimming and J lost 5 bases; unmatched junction nucleotides: 12. This CDR3 region has 16 residues. The origin of this receptor is a male donor with ankylosing spondylitis or in good health (not recorded which). The sequenced sample consisted of blood, either unsorted or a sorted T cell fraction (not recorded which). The chain joins TRBV27 to TRBJ1-1; 11 positions agree with TRBD1. The CDR3 DNA reads TGTGCCAGCACCGAATCGGGACAGGGGGGCAGGACTGAAGCTTTCTTT. Its translation is CASTESGQGGRTEAFF.